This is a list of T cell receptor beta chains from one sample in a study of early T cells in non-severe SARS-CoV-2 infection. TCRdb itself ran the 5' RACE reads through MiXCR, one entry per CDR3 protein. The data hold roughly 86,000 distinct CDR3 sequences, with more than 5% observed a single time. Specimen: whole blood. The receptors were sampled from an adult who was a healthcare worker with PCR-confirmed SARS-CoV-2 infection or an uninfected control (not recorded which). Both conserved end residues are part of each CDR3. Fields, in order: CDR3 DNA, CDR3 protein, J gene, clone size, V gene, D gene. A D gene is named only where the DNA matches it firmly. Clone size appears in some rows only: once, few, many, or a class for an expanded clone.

TGTGCCAGCAGCGCCGTTACTAGCGGGAGGAAGGGCATTCAGTACTTC CASSAVTSGRKGIQYF TRBJ2-4 few TRBV7-2 TRBD2
TGTGCCAGCAGTTACACCCCCGTCGGCACTGAAGCTTTCTTT CASSYTPVGTEAFF TRBJ1-1 many TRBV6-2/TRBV6-3 -
TGTGCCAGCAGTTCAAACAGGGGCCCAGATACGCAGTATTTT CASSSNRGPDTQYF TRBJ2-3 - TRBV2 TRBD1
TGTGCCAGCAGGTACGGACACCCGAACACTGAAGCTTTCTTT CASRYGHPNTEAFF TRBJ1-1 - TRBV28 -
TGTGCCAGTACTACAGGGTCCTCTAGCACAGATACGCAGTATTTT CASTTGSSSTDTQYF TRBJ2-3 many TRBV18 -
TGCAGTGCCCCCCTAGCGAATACGCAGTATTTT CSAPLANTQYF TRBJ2-3 many TRBV20-1 -
TGTGCCAGCAGTTACTCGGCGGGACAGAGCAATCAGCCCCAGCATTTT CASSYSAGQSNQPQHF TRBJ1-5 many TRBV6-2/TRBV6-3 TRBD1
TGCAGCGTTGATGGTTGGAACACTGAAGCTTTCTTT CSVDGWNTEAFF TRBJ1-1 many TRBV29-1 -
TGTGCCAGCAGCCTCAAAGCGGGGGGCGGGGAGCTGTTTTTT CASSLKAGGGELFF TRBJ2-2 many TRBV5-4 TRBD2
TGTGCCAGCAGCTTACCGGGACAGGGGGCATCTTATACGCAGTATTTT CASSLPGQGASYTQYF TRBJ2-3 many TRBV7-9 TRBD1
TGTGCCAGCAGTCATTACAATGAGCAGTTCTTC CASSHYNEQFF TRBJ2-1 many TRBV7-2 -
TGTGCCAGTAGTTTTGGCGGAGATTACAATGAGCAGTTCTTC CASSFGGDYNEQFF TRBJ2-1 many TRBV19 -
TGCGCCAGCAGCTTGGTTACAGGGGGCGAGGCAGATACGCAGTATTTT CASSLVTGGEADTQYF TRBJ2-3 few TRBV5-1 TRBD1
TGCGCCAGCAGCTCGGGACAGGGTAATGAAAAACTGTTTTTT CASSSGQGNEKLFF TRBJ1-4 many TRBV5-1 TRBD1
TGTGCCACATCGGCCCTCTGGGAGACCCAGTACTTC CATSALWETQYF TRBJ2-5 - TRBV2 -
TGTGCCAGCAGTCCGGGGCGGAGGCTCAATCAGCCCCAGCATTTT CASSPGRRLNQPQHF TRBJ1-5 - TRBV12-3/TRBV12-4 -
TGCAGCGTCCGAAGCGGGGGGGCTTCCTACAATGAGCAGTTCTTC CSVRSGGASYNEQFF TRBJ2-1 - TRBV29-1 TRBD2
TGTGCCAGCACCTCGACAGGGTACACCGGGGAGCTGTTTTTT CASTSTGYTGELFF TRBJ2-2 few TRBV28 TRBD1
TGCGCCAGCAGCCCAGAAAGGCAGGGGGGGGATACGCAGTATTTT CASSPERQGGDTQYF TRBJ2-3 many TRBV4-3 -
TGTGCCAGCGCGAGGGGTGAGACCCAGTACTTC CASARGETQYF TRBJ2-5 many TRBV2 -
TGTGCCAGCAGCTTGGGGGGACAGGGTATTGGTGAGCAGTTCTTC CASSLGGQGIGEQFF TRBJ2-1 many TRBV5-6 TRBD1
TGCGCCAGCAGCCTGGGTGGAGGGATCGGCGATGGCTACACCTTC CASSLGGGIGDGYTF TRBJ1-2 many TRBV4-1 -
TGTGCCAGCAGCTCCTCCCAGGGGAGCAGGGAGCAGTACTTC CASSSSQGSREQYF TRBJ2-7 - TRBV11-2 -
TGTGCCAGCAGTACAGACAGGCTAGGGCATTTT CASSTDRLGHF TRBJ1-5 few TRBV28 -
TGCAGTGCTAGAGAACGAAGCACTGAAGCTTTCTTT CSARERSTEAFF TRBJ1-1 many TRBV20-1 -
TGTGCCAGCAGCCAACAGGGGGCGCGAGAGACCCAGTACTTC CASSQQGARETQYF TRBJ2-5 many TRBV3-1 TRBD1
TGTGCCAGCAGGAGGAGGACAGATACGCAGTATTTT CASRRRTDTQYF TRBJ2-3 many TRBV2 -
TGTGCCAGCAGCTCGGGACTAGCGGGACCCCCGGAGCAGTTCTTC CASSSGLAGPPEQFF TRBJ2-1 many TRBV7-6 TRBD2
TGTGCCAGTAGTACCCCGAGTTATCGGCTCAACAATCAGCCCCAGCATTTT CASSTPSYRLNNQPQHF TRBJ1-5 - TRBV19 -
TGTGCCAGCAGTTCTCCCCGGTCCTCCTCTGGAAACACCATATATTTT CASSSPRSSSGNTIYF TRBJ1-3 - TRBV28 -
TGTGCCAGCAGCCCAGGGACTAGCGGTTACACAGATACGCAGTATTTT CASSPGTSGYTDTQYF TRBJ2-3 many TRBV11-2 TRBD2
TGTGCCAGCAGTTACTCGATGACCGGGGAGCTGTTTTTT CASSYSMTGELFF TRBJ2-2 many TRBV6-5 -
TGTGCCAGCAGCCCCCTCCACGCGGAGATCACAGATACGCAGTATTTT CASSPLHAEITDTQYF TRBJ2-3 - TRBV3-1 -
TGTGCCAGCAGGGCTAGTAACACCGGGGAGCTGTTTTTT CASRASNTGELFF TRBJ2-2 many TRBV7-9 -
TGTGCCAGCAGTGATCCCCCGCCGGGGGGGAGCTCCTACGAGCAGTACTTC CASSDPPPGGSSYEQYF TRBJ2-7 many TRBV2 TRBD2
TGTGCCAGCTCACCACTATCAGCGAACACTGAAGCTTTCTTT CASSPLSANTEAFF TRBJ1-1 many TRBV18 -
TGCAGTGCTAGAATCCAGGGGAAGGGGAACACTGAAGCTTTCTTT CSARIQGKGNTEAFF TRBJ1-1 - TRBV20-1 -
TGTGCCAGCAGCCGCAACACAGGGTTTGGCGACGAGCAGTACTTC CASSRNTGFGDEQYF TRBJ2-7 few TRBV7-6 -
TGTGCCAGCTCTCTCAAGACAGGGATGAACACTGAAGCTTTCTTT CASSLKTGMNTEAFF TRBJ1-1 many TRBV18 TRBD1